This is a list of T cell receptor beta chains from one sample in a study of T cells in Graves' hyperthyroidism and ophthalmopathy. A single record per CDR3 protein comes from TCRdb applying MiXCR to the multiplex PCR reads. The table has hundreds of thousands of distinct CDR3 sequences, around 15% seen once. The sample comprised blood. These receptors were collected from a woman aged 18 to 35 with Graves' hyperthyroidism. The CDR3 runs from the conserved cysteine through the conserved F or W. A D gene is named only where the DNA matches it firmly. The listing skips clone size in some rows; elsewhere it reads once, few, many or a size class.

TGTGCCAGCAGCTCTACAGCCTTTCGGAATTCACCCCTCCACTTT	CASSSTAFRNSPLHF	TRBJ1-6	-	TRBV11-2	-	15
TGTGCCAGCAGGGACCGGGACAGGGCAAACTATGGCTACACCTTC	CASRDRDRANYGYTF	TRBJ1-2	TRBD1	TRBV6-1	-	15
TGCGCCAGCAGCTTGTCAACCAGGGGGACCGTGGGAGAGCAGTACTTC	CASSLSTRGTVGEQYF	TRBJ2-7	TRBD1	TRBV5-1	many	16
TGTGCCAGCAGAGTTACAGGGGGCGCAACCTACAATGAGCAGTTCTTC	CASRVTGGATYNEQFF	TRBJ2-1	TRBD1	TRBV7-9	-	16
TGTGCCACCAGCAGAGGTTCTAGCACAGATACGCAGTATTTT	CATSRGSSTDTQYF	TRBJ2-3	-	TRBV15	many	14
TGCGCCAGCAGCCAAGCCGCTAGCGACACAGATACGCAGTATTTT	CASSQAASDTDTQYF	TRBJ2-3	-	TRBV4-3	few	15
TGTGCCAGTAGTATTTCGGCAGTTTATGGCTACACCTTC	CASSISAVYGYTF	TRBJ1-2	-	TRBV19	-	13
TGTGCCAGCAGCCGTCTCAGTCTGAACACTGAAGCTTTCTTT	CASSRLSLNTEAFF	TRBJ1-1	-	TRBV11-2	many	14
TGTGCCAGCACAGCCCGGGAGGCCGACATTGAAGCTTTCTTT	CASTAREADIEAFF	TRBJ1-1	-	TRBV27	few	14
TGCGCCAGCAGGAGGGACAGGGCCGCCGAGCAGTACTTC	CASRRDRAAEQYF	TRBJ2-7	TRBD1	TRBV10-1	-	13
TGCGCCAGCAGCCAAGACTTCGGTACGACAGCCTACACTGAAGCTTTCTTT	CASSQDFGTTAYTEAFF	TRBJ1-1	-	TRBV4-3	many	17
TGTGCCAGCAGTTTAAGTTGGGAGCGCAATCAGCCCCAGCATTTT	CASSLSWERNQPQHF	TRBJ1-5	-	TRBV28	-	15
TGTGCCAGCAGCTTAGATCGGGTCACCGGGGAGCTGTTTTTT	CASSLDRVTGELFF	TRBJ2-2	-	TRBV7-3	few	14
TGTGCCAGCAGGAGGACTAGCGGGGCCAACTCCTACAATGAGCAGTTCTTC	CASRRTSGANSYNEQFF	TRBJ2-1	TRBD2	TRBV7-9	many	17
TGTGCCAGCCGACTGACCGAGCGGGGGGATGCCGGGGAGCTGTTTTTT	CASRLTERGDAGELFF	TRBJ2-2	TRBD2	TRBV4-2	few	16
TGTGCCAGCAGCTTGATAGACAGGGAATACGGGGAGCTGTTTTTT	CASSLIDREYGELFF	TRBJ2-2	TRBD1	TRBV5-5	-	15
TGCGCCAGCAGCTCAGCACGCCCCTACGAGCAGTACTTC	CASSSARPYEQYF	TRBJ2-7	-	TRBV5-1	-	13
TGTGCCACCAGTGACAACAGGGAGAGCAATCAGCCCCAGCATTTT	CATSDNRESNQPQHF	TRBJ1-5	-	TRBV24-1	many	15
TGTGCCAGCAGGCGGGGCGGATCTAACTATGGCTACACCTTC	CASRRGGSNYGYTF	TRBJ1-2	-	TRBV13	many	14
TGTGCCAGCAGTGGAGGGTCGGGTTCACCCCTCCACTTT	CASSGGSGSPLHF	TRBJ1-6	-	TRBV2	many	13
TGCGCCAGCAGCCAATCCGGTCAATGGGCCACAGATACGCAGTATTTT	CASSQSGQWATDTQYF	TRBJ2-3	-	TRBV4-1	-	16
TGTGCCAGCAGCTTGGAACTAGCGGAAACAGATACGCAGTATTTT	CASSLELAETDTQYF	TRBJ2-3	TRBD2	TRBV5-4	few	15
TGCGCCAGCAGGGACCGCACCGGGACAGGGGACTTCAATGAGCAGTTCTTC	CASRDRTGTGDFNEQFF	TRBJ2-1	TRBD1	TRBV5-1	-	17
TGTGCCAGTAGTACCCCGGGACAGGGGTTCTACGAGCAGTACTTC	CASSTPGQGFYEQYF	TRBJ2-7	TRBD1	TRBV19	few	15
TGCAGCGTTAAGGGGGAACTATCGAGCTCCTACAATGAGCAGTTCTTC	CSVKGELSSSYNEQFF	TRBJ2-1	-	TRBV29-1	-	16
TGTGCCAGCAGTTCCCCAAGCGAATTTTACAATGAGCAGTTCTTC	CASSSPSEFYNEQFF	TRBJ2-1	-	TRBV28	-	15
TGCAGTGCTGCGTACCCGACTCCCTCCTACGAGCAGTACTTC	CSAAYPTPSYEQYF	TRBJ2-7	-	TRBV20-1	many	14
TGTGCCAGTAGTATAGACAGAAGTAACACTGAAGCTTTCTTT	CASSIDRSNTEAFF	TRBJ1-1	-	TRBV19	few	14
TGTGCCAGCAGCTCCCCGGCGCGTCTCCACACGGATTACGAGCAGTACTTC	CASSSPARLHTDYEQYF	TRBJ2-7	-	TRBV7-9	-	17
TGCAGTGCAGGAAGCGGGCCTTTCTACGAGCAGTACTTC	CSAGSGPFYEQYF	TRBJ2-7	-	TRBV20-1	-	13
TGCGCCAGCACCTGGGGGGACAGGTTCACCGGGGAGCTGTTTTTT	CASTWGDRFTGELFF	TRBJ2-2	TRBD1	TRBV5-1	-	15
TGTGCCAGCAGTGTTGCGGGGGGGTTCAATGAGCAGTTCTTC	CASSVAGGFNEQFF	TRBJ2-1	TRBD2	TRBV7-3	many	14
TGCAGTGCTAGCAGCTCCCCCGGCACCGGGGAGCTGTTTTTT	CSASSSPGTGELFF	TRBJ2-2	-	TRBV20-1	-	14